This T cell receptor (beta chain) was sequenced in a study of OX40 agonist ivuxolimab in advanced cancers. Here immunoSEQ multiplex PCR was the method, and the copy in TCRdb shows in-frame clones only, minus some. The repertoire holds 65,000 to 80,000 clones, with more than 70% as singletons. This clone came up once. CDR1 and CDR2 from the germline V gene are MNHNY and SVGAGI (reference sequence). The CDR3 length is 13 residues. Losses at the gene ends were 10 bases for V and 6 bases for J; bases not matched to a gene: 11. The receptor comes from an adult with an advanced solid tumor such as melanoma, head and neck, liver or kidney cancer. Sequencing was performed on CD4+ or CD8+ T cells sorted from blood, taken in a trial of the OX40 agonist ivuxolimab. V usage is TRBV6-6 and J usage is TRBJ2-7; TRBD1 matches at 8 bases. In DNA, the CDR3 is TGTGCCACCGCCAGCCAGGGGGCTGGCGAGCAGTACTTC. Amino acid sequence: CATASQGAGEQYF.